This entry features one TCR beta chain sequence. TCRdb's table, derived via immunoSEQ multiplex PCR, lists solely in-frame clones and lacks some. The sample contains approximately 190,000 clones, approximately 79% of which appear only once. This specimen belongs to a study of blood T cell repertoires in COVID-19. This CDR3 is 14 amino acids long. Germline V gene lookup returns CDR1 SNHLY and CDR2 FYNNEI. V lost 4 bases and J 12 bases, leaving 19 bases between the germline ends. The TCR was taken from a man aged 30-40 years with active or convalescent COVID-19. The sample consisted of peripheral blood. The V and J genes are TRBV2 and TRBJ2-1; D may be TRBD2 (5 bases). CDR3 sequence (DNA): TGTGCCAGCAGTGCCTTCACCGAGCGGAATAGGCAGTTCTTC. This encodes CASSAFTERNRQFF. Supplemented by reference TRBV2 and TRBJ2-1, the full variable domain reads EPEVTQTPSHQVTQMGQEVILRCVPISNHLYFYWYRQILGQKVEFLVSFYNNEISEKSEIFDDQFSVERPDGSNFTLKIRSTKLEDSAMYFCASSAFTERNRQFFGPGTRLTVL.